The 13 T cell receptor beta chains reported below all come from one sample, sequenced in a study of patients and donors after allogeneic stem cell transplantation. MiXCR, applied by TCRdb to the RT-PCR reads, yields one record per CDR3 protein. This table has some 160,000 distinct CDR3 sequences, 24% appearing once. The source material was blood, either unsorted or a sorted T cell fraction (not recorded which). Receptor source: a human donor who was either an allogeneic HSCT recipient or a stem cell or donor lymphocyte infusion donor (not recorded which). It is not recorded whose cells these are; they may come from a transplant donor.

Only a few counts were recorded for this clonotype. The gene calls are TRBV3-1 and TRBJ2-5; the match to TRBD2 covers 11 bases. CDR1 LGHDT and CDR2 YNNKEL come from the germline V gene (reference sequence). V lost 3 bases to trimming and J lost 4 bases; unmatched junction nucleotides: 4. The CDR3 sequence is 15 residues long. The CDR3 coding sequence is TGTGCCAGCAGCCATACTAGCGGGAGTTTAGAGACCCAGTACTTC. Translation gives CASSHTSGSLETQYF.

V is TRBV12-3 or TRBV12-4 and J is TRBJ2-2, with D perhaps TRBD1 or TRBD2 (5 bases each). V dropped 6 bases and J dropped 1 base, with 15 bases sitting between them. The CDR3 has 16 amino acids. This CDR3 reads CASSPRPRGNTGELFF. DNA of the CDR3: TGTGCCAGCAGCCCCCGACCGAGGGGGAACACCGGGGAGCTGTTTTTT.

This sequence joins TRBV14 and TRBJ1-3; D remains unclear. Germline assignment: CDR1 SGHDN and CDR2 FVKESK. CDR3 length equals 17 residues. The V and J ends lost 0 bases and 0 bases respectively, with 12 bases between them. The CDR3 DNA reads as TGTGCCAGCAGCCAAGACTTACACCGAAACTCTGGAAACACCATATATTTT. Translating it yields CASSQDLHRNSGNTIYF.

V usage is TRBV6-6 and J usage is TRBJ2-1; D might be TRBD1 (6 bases). Per germline, CDR1 MNHNY and CDR2 SVGAGI (reference sequence). V was clipped by 6 bases and J by 8 bases, with 20 bases between them. The CDR3 has 15 residues. The CDR3 protein is CASRPDRLSEYEQFF. CDR3 DNA sequence: TGTGCCAGCAGGCCGGACAGACTCTCGGAATATGAGCAGTTCTTC.

This chain uses TRBV12-3 or TRBV12-4 with TRBJ2-5; TRBD2 matches 7 bases. CDR3 length: 14 residues. The junction had 5 bases not matched to a gene; V was cut back by 5 bases and J by 2 bases. The CDR3 region has the DNA TGTGCCAGCAGTGCAGCGGGAAATCAAGAGACCCAGTACTTC. Translated, it gives CASSAAGNQETQYF.

The chain's CDR3 is CASSWSLAGELFF. The CDR3 DNA reads TGTGCCAGCAGCTGGTCTCTAGCCGGGGAGCTGTTTTTT. The chain employs TRBV7-3 and TRBJ2-2; the D is unclear. Trimming cost V 4 bases and J 6 bases, with 9 bases left between them. The germline V gene encodes CDR1 SGHTA and CDR2 FQGTGA. The CDR3 is 13 residues long.

This clonotype was seen a handful of times. In DNA form, the CDR3 reads TGCAGTGCTAGAATAGGATACGAGCAGTACTTC. This sequence encodes CSARIGYEQYF. The chain employs TRBV20-1 and TRBJ2-7; no definite D call. V dropped 2 bases and J dropped 4 bases, with 6 bases sitting between them. Germline lookup yields CDR1 DFQATT and CDR2 SNEGSKA (reference sequence). This CDR3 has 11 residues.

This clonotype has more than one count but fewer than ten. V gene TRBV6-5 combines with J gene TRBJ1-2, with D unclear. This CDR3 is 11 amino acids long. Trimming shortened V by 6 bases and J by 5 bases, and 7 bases separated the two germline ends. Germline lookup yields CDR1 MNHEY and CDR2 SVGAGI. CDR3 in DNA: TGTGCCAGCAGCCACCGGTATGGCTACACCTTC. Translation gives CASSHRYGYTF.

This clonotype occurred a few times. The chain has TRBV5-5 and TRBJ2-7; D remains unclear. The CDR3 has 11 residues. V lost 1 base and J 10 bases, leaving 9 bases between the germline ends. CDR1 and CDR2 from the germline V gene are SGHKS and YYEKEE (reference sequence). CDR3: CASSLRRAQYF. The CDR3 DNA sequence: TGTGCCAGCAGCTTGCGCCGGGCTCAGTACTTC.

Note on this clonotype: Sequence at one end of the junction differs from germline and may be a read error. The rearrangement uses TRBV20-1 and TRBJ2-2; 7 positions agree with TRBD2. The CDR3 totals 13 residues. The V gene's germline CDR1 is DFQATT and CDR2 SNEGSKA (reference sequence). CDR3 sequence reads: CSARGTNHGELFF. The CDR3 bases are TGCAGTGCAAGAGGGACTAATCACGGGGAGCTGTTTTTT.

The genes are TRBV15 and TRBJ1-3; D unclear. Germline CDR1 LNHNV, CDR2 YYDKDF (reference sequence). V lost 0 bases and J 0 bases, leaving 3 bases between the germline ends. There are 14 residues in the CDR3. As DNA, the CDR3 is TGTGCCACCAGCAGAGAAGTCTCTGGAAACACCATATATTTT. Its translation is CATSREVSGNTIYF.

This clonotype was found a few times. V gene TRBV5-1 combines with J gene TRBJ2-7; tentative D call: TRBD1 (5 bases). This CDR3 is 16 amino acids long. The V and J ends lost 6 bases and 0 bases respectively, with 19 bases between them. The V gene's germline CDR1 is SGHRS and CDR2 YFSETQ. The CDR3 DNA sequence: TGCGCCAGCACCCTTAGCACCCAGGGTGGCTCCTACGAGCAGTACTTC. Amino acid sequence: CASTLSTQGGSYEQYF.

The chain has TRBV10-3 and TRBJ2-7; D may match TRBD1 or TRBD2 (5 bases each). V lost 6 bases to trimming and J lost 0 bases, with 9 bases between them. CDR3 size: 13 residues. Germline loops: CDR1 ENHRY, CDR2 SYGVKD. The CDR3 sequence: CAIRGPGSYEQYF. The CDR3 nucleotides are TGTGCCATCAGGGGACCCGGCTCCTACGAGCAGTACTTC.